The entry that follows covers one TCR beta chain sequence. Its antigen remains unidentified. One base away there is no much larger clone; base qualities are not given. Library prep was done by PCR. DNA from cultured CD4+ T cells underwent TCR sequencing with the Oncomine TCR Beta short-read assay at the Johns Hopkins FTIC core. The QIAamp micro DNA kit was used to extract genomic DNA from the cultured CD4+ T cells. The Oncomine TCR Beta libraries from cultured CD4+ T cells were pooled using unique dual indexes and then sequenced on an Illumina iSeq 100. As for the original processing: Non-productive sequences were filtered out, and CDR3s that did not start with C, did not end with F or W, or were shorter than 7 amino acids were discarded. Antigen-specific clonotypes were identified with the MANAFEST web application by comparing peptide-stimulated wells with reference and other culture wells. To be called positive, a clone needed an FDR below 0.05, an odds ratio above 5, and a productive frequency above 0.1% in at least two of three replicate wells. A clonotype counted as cross-reactive if it showed significant expansion both in the SARS-CoV-2 spike wells and in at least one common cold coronavirus spike condition. CDR3 homology was assessed with Levenshtein distances (stringdist) and unrooted phylogenetic trees (ape) in R version 3.6.1. The public reads were reprocessed in TCRdb via fastp at Q25 and MiXCR, keeping in-frame beta chains. Each record represents a unique CDR3 protein, reported with the most common genes and DNA among its rows. What appears here as the V and J calls and clone size reflects TCRdb's work, not the paper's. This sample lists 13,000 to 15,000 distinct CDR3 sequences; 61% were detected once. Approximately 7.4% of the sample is taken by the ten largest.

This entry is derived from a study of vaccination and CD4 T cells after COVID-19 (dated by TCRdb to between 2021 and 2024). With respect to the entire study: Every convalescent patient had a positive nasal swab PCR test for SARS-CoV-2, with mild disease in about nine patients and severe disease in one. In around 10 COVID-19 convalescent patients and a handful of infection-naive healthy vaccine recipients, researchers compared the spike-specific CD4+ TCR repertoire from before mRNA vaccination with the repertoire from after. The cultures were stimulated with overlapping spike peptide pools from SARS-CoV-2 and from the common cold coronaviruses HCoV-NL63, HCoV-OC43 and HCoV-229E. Two doses of either the Pfizer-BioNTech BNT162b2 vaccine (n=8) or the Moderna mRNA-1273 vaccine (n=2) were administered to participants. In control cultures, a CEFX viral epitope pool was used as positive control, an HIV-1 Nef peptide pool was used as negative control, or no peptide was added. Post-COVID blood samples were collected from convalescent patients a median of roughly 100 days after diagnosis, with a range of roughly 30 to 161 days. The convalescent cohort comprised six males and four females, including two Hispanic individuals, seven Caucasians, two Asians and one multiracial person. Post-vaccine blood samples were taken a median of roughly 75 days after the second vaccine dose, with a range of 14 to 241 days. Results the study describes overall, beyond this receptor: Among convalescent patients, a median around 89% of the SARS-CoV-2-reactive clones seen after vaccination appeared only after vaccination, which suggests priming specific to the vaccine. Only a relatively small number of convalescent patients were included in the study, and early timepoints following natural infection were not analyzed. An increase in the median number of SARS-CoV-2-reactive clonotypes from more than 20 after infection to 35 to 40 after vaccination was observed, but the change was not found to be significant. Of the vaccine-specific clones in convalescent patients, 304 of 307, or nearly all, reacted only to SARS-CoV-2 spike and did not cross-react with common cold coronaviruses.

At the junction V is shortened by 1 base and J by 1 base, with 11 bases in between. Counted from cysteine to phenylalanine, this CDR3 has 15 amino acids. Of the read, only the CDR3 DNA is kept; its 45 bases are in frame from base 1. For CDR1 and CDR2, the germline V gene lists SGHNT and YENEEA. The treatment or condition label on this specimen signifies: roughly ten-day PBMC culture with coronavirus spike peptide pools or control peptides (ViraFEST assay). The ViraFEST assay was used in the study, in which antigen-specific T cells were expanded with peptide pools and expanded clonotypes were subsequently identified by TCR sequencing. The positive SARS-CoV-2 PCR tests of the convalescent patients were dated from March to December 2020, before the Alpha, Beta and Delta variants emerged in the United States. Over 1.5 million PBMCs per well were cultured in IMDM with approximately 5.5% human AB serum and 8.5 to 10 IU/ml IL-2, plus 10 ug/ml peptide pools. On days 3 and 7, half of the culture medium was replaced with fresh IL-2-containing medium. CD4+ T cells were isolated after roughly 10 days of culture through negative selection using the EasySep CD4+ T cell isolation kit. Ficoll-Paque Plus gradient centrifugation was used to isolate PBMCs from whole blood, and the isolated PBMCs were then either used fresh or cryopreserved at -140C. Triplicate wells were generally used for each culture condition.

The sequence was collected from a human donor who had recovered from COVID-19. Specimen: CD4+ T cells from blood, cultured in vitro. The rearrangement combines TRBV11-3 with TRBJ2-7; TRBD1 is a possible D gene, resting on 6 matching bases. In nucleotide form, the sequence is TGTGCCAGCAGCTTAGTTCCAGGGGAATCCTACGAGCAGTACTTC. This sequence encodes CASSLVPGESYEQYF. Extended through the reference TRBV11-3 and TRBJ2-7 proteins, this CDR3 yields the full variable domain: EAGVVQSPRYKIIEKKQPVAFWCNPISGHNTLYWYLQNLGQGPELLIRYENEEAVDDSQLPKDRFSAERLKGVDSTLKIQPAELGDSAVYLCASSLVPGESYEQYFGPGTRLTVT.